The entry that follows covers one TCR beta chain sequence. At the DNA level, this CDR3 is encoded by other sequences in the same sample as well. This specimen belongs to a study of blood T cell repertoires in COVID-19. Study overall: T cells, B-cell-depleted T cells, or PBMCs provided the cDNA or gDNA that served as material.

The cohort comprised adults aged about 18 to 90 years residing in some 24 US areas. Cohorts were based on clinical histories the participants reported. In the authors' methods: Amplification from reference gene primers served as the basis for estimated nucleated cell counts. Clones were read by immunoSEQ multiplex PCR, and TCRdb kept only the in-frame ones, dropping some. The V and J calls and the clone size are those of that table, but D and trimming were determined from the DNA. The sample shows 200,000 to 250,000 clones, around 86% of them seen only once. Germline V gene sequence: CDR1 SGHRS, CDR2 YFSETQ. The V gene end was trimmed by 3 bases and the J gene end by 2 bases; junction bases not matched to a gene: 1. This CDR3 has 15 residues.

This TCR derives from a man aged 30 to 45 in a cohort exposed to, infected with or recovered from COVID-19 (not recorded which). Sample: PBMCs or T cells enriched from blood (not recorded which). This rearrangement joins TRBV5-1 to TRBJ1-5; 11 nucleotides agree with TRBD1. The CDR3 DNA reads TGCGCCAGCAGCTCGGGACAGGGGGGCAATCAGCCCCAGCATTTT. Translating gives CASSSGQGGNQPQHF.